The present T cell receptor (beta chain) was sequenced within a study of regulatory T cells in long-lasting Graves disease. Noted time point: persistent/refractory GD, antithyroid drugs over 5 years with positive TRAb. Researchers made the TCR library from RNA that was extracted from PBMCs. Findings of the study overall: More public clonotypes were shared by persistent patients (under 3,000) than by new patients (more than 950).

Germline lookup yields CDR1 MNHNS and CDR2 SASEGT. The CDR3 has 15 amino acids. V was pared by 1 base and J by 9 bases, with 11 bases of the junction left unmatched. Building of the TCR beta libraries involved iRepertoire HTBI primers and Arm-PCR of CDR3 regions. MiXCR, run by TCRdb on the multiplex PCR reads, gives a single entry per CDR3 protein. The data show 650,000 to 850,000 distinct CDR3 sequences, with 25% to 30% seen just once and roughly 40% held by the top ten. A note on this clonotype: No antigen is known for it.

The source material was peripheral blood mononuclear cells (PBMCs), sampled when the disease was refractory, from a patient treated with antithyroid drugs. The chain combines TRBV6-1 with TRBJ2-7; TRBD1 matches at 8 bases. The origin of this receptor is a female donor with Graves disease. CDR3: CASSEGPGGLKVQYF. CDR3 DNA sequence: TGTGCCAGCAGTGAAGGTCCAGGGGGCCTCAAAGTGCAGTACTTC.